This T cell receptor (beta chain) was documented in a study of blood T cell repertoires in COVID-19. Study at large: Sources were T cells, B-cell-depleted T cells, or PBMCs; the material itself was cDNA or gDNA.

Clones were read by immunoSEQ multiplex PCR, and TCRdb kept only the in-frame ones, dropping some. The sample holds 300,000 to 450,000 clones, 80% to 90% seen once. The CDR3 spans 13 residues. Looked up from germline, CDR1 is MNHEY and CDR2 is SMNVEV (reference sequence). The junction had 4 bases not matched to a gene; V was cut back by 7 bases and J by 1 base. V gene TRBV27 combines with J gene TRBJ2-7; 7 nucleotides line up with TRBD2. The specimen was PBMCs or T cells enriched from blood (not recorded which). This receptor was identified in a man in his forties in a cohort exposed to, infected with or recovered from COVID-19 (not recorded which). CDR3 amino acids: CASKRDVSYEQYF. The CDR3, as DNA: TGTGCCAGCAAGCGGGACGTTTCCTACGAGCAGTACTTC.